This T cell receptor beta chain comes out of a study of radiotherapy plus CTLA-4 blockade in lung cancer (dated by TCRdb to 2016 to 2019). For the wider study: Objective responses occurred in approximately 17% of enrolled patients, and 30% to 35% achieved disease control. Paper-wide results and their limitations: After treatment with radiotherapy and ipilimumab, TCR clones that came from tumors expanded in the peripheral blood. The strongest predictors of response were reported to be early dynamic shifts in blood T cell clones along with a rise in serum interferon-beta following radiation.

Comment on this clone: Its antigen target is currently unknown. Base-call qualities are not available, and no considerably larger clone is one nucleotide away.

The study evaluated CTLA-4 blockade (ipilimumab) given together with focal radiation therapy in patients who had chemo-refractory metastatic non-small-cell lung cancer. Library generation was performed with the immunoSEQ multiplex PCR assay. The clones in this table, taken by TCRdb from immuneACCESS, are in-frame only. Not every clone is retained; where verified, under half of the shortfall comes from an unresolved V gene, and the cause of the rest is unknown. The sample profile shows 78,000 or so clones; around 90% of them were found once. The leading ten clones occupy approximately 0.9% of the sample. From the cysteine up to the phenylalanine, the CDR3 has a length of 13 residues. CDR3 DNA is the only sequence kept; it has 39 bases, read in frame from the first base. As encoded in the germline V gene, CDR1 is MNHNS while CDR2 is SASEGT. V drops 5 bases and J drops 4 bases, leaving 11 bases in between.

The V and J segments used are TRBV6-1 and TRBJ1-2, with TRBD1 tentatively as D gene (5 bases match). Material: peripheral blood, obtained from a patient treated with radiotherapy plus ipilimumab. This sequence was found in a human donor with non-small cell lung cancer who had stable disease on radiotherapy plus ipilimumab. The DNA reads as follows: TGTGCCAGCAGTCCCGACGGGGGCTATGGCTACACCTTC. Translated, it gives CASSPDGGYGYTF.